These 21 T cell receptor beta chains came from one sample sequenced in a study of T cells in Graves' hyperthyroidism and ophthalmopathy. The CDR3 regions of TCR beta were amplified from RNA transcripts. Initially, a first-round RT-PCR of the TCR CDR3 employed the HTBI primer set. TCRdb itself ran the multiplex PCR reads through MiXCR, one entry per CDR3 protein. Seen here are under 650,000 distinct CDR3 sequences, under 20% observed once, and the top ten hold 3.8%. Sequencing was performed on blood. The source is a woman aged 25 to 39 with Graves' hyperthyroidism.

This clonotype was counted only a few times. This chain joins TRBV18 and TRBJ2-5; 7 bases are shared with TRBD2. Germline V gene lookup returns CDR1 KGHSH and CDR2 LQKENI. V was clipped by 0 bases and J by 3 bases; unmatched bases: 10. CDR3 length: 17 amino acids. DNA for the CDR3: TGTGCCAGCTCACCACCTATAGGTGGGAGGGCCGAAGAGACCCAGTACTTC. This translates into CASSPPIGGRAEETQYF.

In its sample, this clonotype was seen many times. The rearrangement links TRBV29-1 to TRBJ2-7, with D perhaps TRBD1 or TRBD2 (5 bases each). CDR3 length: 12 amino acids. V gave up 7 bases and J gave up 3 bases, with 13 bases separating them. CDR1 is SQVTM, CDR2 ANQGSEA, per germline. The CDR3 DNA is TGCAGCGGAGTACGGGACGGCTACGAGCAGTACTTC. As protein: CSGVRDGYEQYF.

This clonotype showed up just a few times. The chain has TRBV9 and TRBJ2-1; possibly TRBD2 for D (6 bases). CDR3 length: 13 amino acids. CDR1 SGDLS and CDR2 YYNGEE come from the germline V gene. V was pared by 0 bases and J by 7 bases, with 8 bases between. The CDR3 here is CASSVGRGNEQFF. The DNA for the CDR3 is TGTGCCAGCAGCGTAGGGAGGGGTAATGAGCAGTTCTTC.

This chain joins TRBV6-2 or TRBV6-3 and TRBJ1-5; D not certain. Germline CDR1 reads MNHEY; CDR2 reads SVGEGT. This CDR3 comprises 14 residues. The V end lost 2 bases, the J end lost 3 bases, and 8 bases lay between the germline ends. This CDR3 is CASSYGQPNQPQHF. The CDR3 bases are TGTGCCAGCAGTTACGGGCAGCCCAATCAGCCCCAGCATTTT.

A remark on this clonotype: The junction departs from germline at one end; a sequencing error may be responsible. The V call is TRBV6-2 or TRBV6-3, the J call TRBJ2-2; D is perhaps TRBD1 (5 bases). Germline V gene lookup returns CDR1 MNHEY and CDR2 SVGEGT. The CDR3 consists of 15 residues. Here the CDR3 reads CVSSYGLGHTGELFF. CDR3 DNA: TGTGTCAGCAGTTACGGTCTGGGGCACACCGGGGAGCTGTTTTTT.

The chain has TRBV19 and TRBJ2-5; either TRBD1 or TRBD2 may supply D (5 bases each). Germline V lookup: CDR1 LNHDA, CDR2 SQIVND (reference sequence). V was shortened by 5 bases and J by 6 bases, with 22 bases between the two germline ends. This CDR3 has 16 residues. In nucleotides, the CDR3 is TGTGCCAGTAGTCCAGTAAGCGGACACCTCCGTCAGACCCAGTACTTC. This sequence encodes CASSPVSGHLRQTQYF.

The gene calls are TRBV6-1 and TRBJ2-7; 11 bases map to TRBD1. J gave up 3 bases and V 3 bases, and 1 base lay outside the gene matches. The CDR3 runs to 14 residues. The V gene's germline CDR1 is MNHNS and CDR2 SASEGT. The CDR3 reads CASSEDRGLYEQYF. For the CDR3, the DNA is TGTGCCAGCAGTGAGGACAGGGGGCTCTACGAGCAGTACTTC.

Written as DNA, the CDR3 is TGCGCCAGCAGCCACAGGGTAACACCGGTGGGGGAGCTGTTTTTT. Translated, it gives CASSHRVTPVGELFF. The J gene is TRBJ2-2, the V gene TRBV4-1, with D perhaps matching TRBD1 (5 bases). The CDR3 consists of 15 residues. Per the germline V gene, CDR1 is MGHRA and CDR2 is YSYEKL. V was cut by 3 bases and J by 8 bases, with 16 bases left in between.

This rearrangement joins TRBV28 to TRBJ1-6; 7 nucleotides align to TRBD1. CDR3 length: 14 residues. V lost 6 bases, J lost 10 bases, and 9 bases stayed unmatched. Germline V gives CDR1 MDHEN, CDR2 SYDVKM. In nucleotides, the CDR3 is TGTGCCAGCAGACGACAGGGTTTTCTCTCACCCCTCCACTTT. It encodes CASRRQGFLSPLHF.

Of note for this clonotype: At one boundary the junction diverges from the germline segment, which might be a read error. V is TRBV7-9 and J is TRBJ2-1; D is undetermined. Germline values: CDR1 SEHNR, CDR2 FQNEAQ (reference sequence). The CDR3 sequence is 14 residues long. CDR3 sequence (DNA): TGTACCAGCAGCTTAGATGGACCCTACAATGAGCAGTTCTTC. The encoded protein is CTSSLDGPYNEQFF.

This clonotype was seen many times. V gene TRBV2 combines with J gene TRBJ1-2; D uncertain. The CDR3 runs 13 residues. V was shortened by 2 bases and J by 6 bases, with 10 bases between the two germline ends. CDR1 SNHLY and CDR2 FYNNEI come from the germline V gene. The CDR3 sequence: CASSEFALNGYTF. CDR3 DNA: TGTGCCAGCAGTGAATTTGCTCTCAATGGCTACACCTTC.

This clonotype occurred a few times. The chain has TRBV28 and TRBJ2-1, with D tentatively TRBD2 (6 bases). This CDR3 has 15 amino acids. Trimming shortened V by 4 bases and J by 8 bases, and 18 bases separated the two germline ends. CDR1 is MDHEN, CDR2 SYDVKM, per germline. The CDR3 nucleotides are TGTGCCAGCAGTTACGGGACTCATTTAGACGATGAGCAGTTCTTC. It codes for CASSYGTHLDDEQFF.

This clonotype showed up many times. This chain uses TRBV6-2 or TRBV6-3 with TRBJ1-5, with D hard to call. V was trimmed by 5 bases and J by 2 bases, leaving 13 bases between them. Germline CDR1 reads MNHEY; CDR2 reads SVGEGT. CDR3 length: 15 amino acids. CDR3 in DNA: TGTGCCAGCAGTAATCTCGCGGGTCGCAATCAGCCCCAGCATTTT. It specifies CASSNLAGRNQPQHF.

The table lists this clonotype with many counts. The chain is built from TRBV27 and TRBJ2-3; no clear D. This CDR3 has 14 amino acids. The germline V gene encodes CDR1 MNHEY and CDR2 SMNVEV (reference sequence). V was shortened by 9 bases and J by 0 bases, with 13 bases between the two germline ends. The CDR3 reads CASGPLSSTDTQYF. The CDR3 DNA reads as TGTGCCAGTGGACCCCTGAGTAGCACAGATACGCAGTATTTT.

This clonotype occurred a few times. The rearrangement uses TRBV5-1 and TRBJ1-4; 7 bases line up with TRBD1. Germline assignment: CDR1 SGHRS and CDR2 YFSETQ. CDR3 length: 13 amino acids. V was pared by 3 bases and J by 4 bases, with 0 bases of the junction left unmatched. CDR3 in amino acids: CASSWDSNEKLFF. In nucleotides, the CDR3 is TGCGCCAGCAGCTGGGACAGTAATGAAAAACTGTTTTTT. The full variable domain, its missing parts supplied by reference TRBV5-1 and TRBJ1-4, is KAGVTQTPRYLIKTRGQQVTLSCSPISGHRSVSWYQQTPGQGLQFLFEYFSETQRNKGNFPGRFSGRQFSNSRSEMNVSTLELGDSALYLCASSWDSNEKLFFGSGTQLSVL.

The chain has TRBV4-3 and TRBJ1-1, with 9 bases matching TRBD1. Germline V lookup: CDR1 LGHNA, CDR2 YSLEER. CDR3 length: 14 residues. V was pared by 2 bases and J by 4 bases, with 2 bases of the junction left unmatched. This CDR3 reads CASSQKQGATEAFF. The CDR3 DNA reads as TGCGCCAGCAGCCAAAAACAGGGGGCCACTGAAGCTTTCTTT.

This clonotype has more than one count but fewer than ten. The rearrangement uses TRBV7-9 and TRBJ1-2; D might be TRBD1 (6 bases). In germline, CDR1 is SEHNR, CDR2 FQNEAQ (reference sequence). The CDR3 extends over 13 amino acids. V lost 6 bases to trimming and J lost 8 bases, with 16 bases between them. In DNA, the CDR3 is TGTGCCAGCAGTTCTACAGGGACACGGGGCTACACCTTC. This codes for CASSSTGTRGYTF.

This clonotype was recorded at least ten times. V is TRBV20-1 and J is TRBJ1-2; D is uncertain. CDR1 is DFQATT and CDR2 is SNEGSKA in the germline V gene (reference sequence). Trimming cost V 2 bases and J 3 bases, with 1 base left between them. The length of the CDR3 is 10 residues. The CDR3 loop is CSARHYGYTF. The DNA of the CDR3 is TGCAGTGCTAGACACTATGGCTACACCTTC.

This clonotype was counted a few times. The chain couples TRBV11-1 to TRBJ2-7, with D possibly being TRBD1 (6 bases). CDR3 length equals 16 residues. V was clipped by 6 bases and J by 2 bases, with 20 bases between them. Germline values: CDR1 SGHAT, CDR2 FQDESV (reference sequence). CDR3 in DNA: TGTGCCAGCAGATCCTATAGGTCAGGGGACACCTACGAGCAGTACTTC. This gives the protein CASRSYRSGDTYEQYF.

There are a few counts of this clonotype. The CDR3 DNA follows: TGCAGTGCCAGAAGGGGGGGCGGTTACACAGATACGCAGTATTTT. This codes for CSARRGGGYTDTQYF. The V gene is TRBV20-1, the J gene TRBJ2-3; TRBD2 might be the D (7 bases). V lost 6 bases to trimming and J lost 2 bases, with 18 bases between them. The CDR3 covers 15 residues. Germline assignment: CDR1 DFQATT and CDR2 SNEGSKA (reference sequence).

This clonotype was counted once. The V and J genes are TRBV2 and TRBJ2-1, with TRBD2 matching 8 bases. The CDR3 is 16 amino acids. V lost 4 bases and J lost 8; bases outside the gene matches: 13. CDR1 SNHLY and CDR2 FYNNEI come from the germline V gene. The CDR3 loop reads CASSGRVAGRVYEQFF. As DNA, the CDR3 is TGTGCCAGCAGTGGGAGAGTAGCGGGACGGGTCTATGAGCAGTTCTTC.